The present T cell receptor (beta chain) was sequenced within a study of blood T cells in healthy people across ages. Next came a second PCR, run for about 7 to 12 cycles, which used a sample-barcoded 5' primer along with a J-beta primer mix. One entry per CDR3 protein results from TCRdb running MiXCR on the 5' RACE reads. The table includes about 1,000,000 distinct CDR3 sequences, 40% to 55% detected once. Germline CDR1 MNHNS, CDR2 SASEGT. V was trimmed by 4 bases and J by 5 bases, leaving 14 bases between them. The CDR3 runs 14 residues. The chain employs TRBV6-1 and TRBJ1-2, with unresolved D. This clonotype originated in an older woman in good health. Sequencing was done on a sample of blood. CDR3 in amino acids: CASSGSVGRYGYTF. Written as DNA, the CDR3 is TGTGCCAGCAGTGGGTCGGTAGGGCGGTATGGCTACACCTTC.